A selection of T cell receptor beta chains follows, all from one sample in a study of cytomegalovirus exposure and HLA in healthy donors. Generated by immunoSEQ multiplex PCR, the TCRdb table keeps only in-frame clones and is missing some. The repertoire holds 200,000 or so clones, with roughly 77% as singletons. Sequenced material: PBMCs. These receptors were obtained from a male donor in good health and CMV-seropositive. CDR3s leave out the opening cysteine and the closing phenylalanine or tryptophan. A D gene is named only where the DNA matches it firmly.

v_gene: TRBV4-3; d_gene: TRBD1; CDR3aa: ASSQDWGQGTDTQY
v_gene: TRBV4-1; d_gene: TRBD1; CDR3aa: ASSPTGADNSPLH
v_gene: TRBV15; d_gene: NA; CDR3aa: ATSYFGLDHLD
v_gene: TRBV5-4; d_gene: TRBD1; CDR3aa: ASSLKGGQVNSGNTIY
v_gene: TRBV5-1; d_gene: TRBD1; CDR3aa: ASRRQGETANYGYT
v_gene: TRBV7-9; d_gene: NA; CDR3aa: ASSRSDYGVRGQPQH
v_gene: TRBV19; d_gene: TRBD1; CDR3aa: ASSPGTGREQY
v_gene: TRBV19; d_gene: TRBD1; CDR3aa: ASIQDRGRAEAF
v_gene: TRBV19; d_gene: NA; CDR3aa: ASSTLNQGWNTEAF
v_gene: TRBV7-9; d_gene: TRBD2; CDR3aa: SSSLGGLARGDTQY
v_gene: TRBV4-1; d_gene: NA; CDR3aa: ASRPPGSENIQY
v_gene: TRBV5-1; d_gene: TRBD2; CDR3aa: ASSLEVTSGSAQY
v_gene: TRBV7-2; d_gene: TRBD1; CDR3aa: ASSPRTGFGNNQPQH
v_gene: TRBV11-1; d_gene: TRBD2; CDR3aa: ASGGDQYQETQY
v_gene: TRBV2; d_gene: TRBD1; CDR3aa: ASRGQGSNQPQH
v_gene: TRBV9; d_gene: NA; CDR3aa: ASSVARQTQETQY
v_gene: TRBV5-6; d_gene: TRBD1; CDR3aa: ASSTWDRLNSPLH
v_gene: TRBV7-9; d_gene: NA; CDR3aa: ASSSSQLHYEQY
v_gene: TRBV19; d_gene: NA; CDR3aa: ASSTGGGNQPQH
v_gene: TRBV19; d_gene: TRBD2; CDR3aa: ASSLLAGAAGEQF
v_gene: TRBV4-2; d_gene: TRBD2; CDR3aa: ASSQAGRTSGGYNEQF
v_gene: TRBV4-2; d_gene: TRBD2; CDR3aa: ASSQVGTAWASGSYNEQF
v_gene: TRBV2; d_gene: TRBD2; CDR3aa: ASGYSGNYNEQF
v_gene: TRBV5-4; d_gene: NA; CDR3aa: ASSLGSDSLYEQY
v_gene: TRBV7-2; d_gene: TRBD2; CDR3aa: ASSWTLSGRATGELF
v_gene: TRBV9; d_gene: TRBD1; CDR3aa: ASSVETGGTEAF
v_gene: TRBV6-5; d_gene: NA; CDR3aa: ASSEARVQPQH
v_gene: TRBV19; d_gene: NA; CDR3aa: ASSTTPVGNTIY
v_gene: TRBV2; d_gene: TRBD2; CDR3aa: ATRNERGAYNEQF
v_gene: TRBV9; d_gene: TRBD1; CDR3aa: ASSVDIGTGSLYEQY
v_gene: TRBV5-4; d_gene: NA; CDR3aa: ASSLNPGRNQPQH
v_gene: TRBV7-9; d_gene: TRBD2; CDR3aa: ASSLAGTSGRAIGNEQF
v_gene: TRBV7-8; d_gene: NA; CDR3aa: ASSLGPNSYEQY
v_gene: TRBV7-2; d_gene: TRBD1; CDR3aa: ASSSFSGGVSEKLF
v_gene: TRBV5-4; d_gene: NA; CDR3aa: ASSFGPGAVKADQPQH
v_gene: TRBV7-8; d_gene: TRBD1; CDR3aa: ASGIAGQGAKAISYEQY
v_gene: TRBV11-2; d_gene: NA; CDR3aa: ASSTLSGRDVETQY
v_gene: TRBV28; d_gene: NA; CDR3aa: ASSTNYQDTTSEQY
v_gene: TRBV4-2; d_gene: NA; CDR3aa: ASSQETVYNEQF
v_gene: TRBV6-5; d_gene: TRBD1; CDR3aa: ASSSPGQGAF
v_gene: TRBV15; d_gene: NA; CDR3aa: ATSRAGQNTEAF
v_gene: TRBV21-1; d_gene: NA; CDR3aa: AGCWTGSGYT
v_gene: TRBV4-3; d_gene: NA; CDR3aa: ASSQAAGSHTDTQY
v_gene: TRBV19; d_gene: NA; CDR3aa: ASSLTLSSSYEQY
v_gene: TRBV5-4; d_gene: TRBD2; CDR3aa: AGKTSGRNNEQF
v_gene: TRBV4-3; d_gene: NA; CDR3aa: ASSQAQGGGPGANVLT
v_gene: TRBV18; d_gene: NA; CDR3aa: ASSRLIQETQY
v_gene: TRBV18; d_gene: TRBD2; CDR3aa: ASSPSTSGSYEQY
v_gene: TRBV5-8; d_gene: TRBD1; CDR3aa: ASSFEAGGRGQY
v_gene: TRBV4-1; d_gene: NA; CDR3aa: ASSQDRMNTGELF